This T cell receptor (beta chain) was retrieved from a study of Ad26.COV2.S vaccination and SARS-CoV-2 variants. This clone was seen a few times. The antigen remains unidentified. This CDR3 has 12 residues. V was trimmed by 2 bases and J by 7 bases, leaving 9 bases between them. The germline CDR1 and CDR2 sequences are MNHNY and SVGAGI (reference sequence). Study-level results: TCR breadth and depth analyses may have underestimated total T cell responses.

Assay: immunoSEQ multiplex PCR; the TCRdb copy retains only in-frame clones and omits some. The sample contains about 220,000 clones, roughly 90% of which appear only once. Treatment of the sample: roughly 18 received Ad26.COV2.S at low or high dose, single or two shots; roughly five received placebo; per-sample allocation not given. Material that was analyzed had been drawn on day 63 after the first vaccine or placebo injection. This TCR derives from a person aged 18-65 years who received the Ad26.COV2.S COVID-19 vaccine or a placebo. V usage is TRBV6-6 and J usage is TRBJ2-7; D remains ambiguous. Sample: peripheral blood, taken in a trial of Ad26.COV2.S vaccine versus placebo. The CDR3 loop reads CASSYRAREQYF. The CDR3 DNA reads TGTGCCAGCAGTTACAGAGCACGGGAGCAGTACTTC.